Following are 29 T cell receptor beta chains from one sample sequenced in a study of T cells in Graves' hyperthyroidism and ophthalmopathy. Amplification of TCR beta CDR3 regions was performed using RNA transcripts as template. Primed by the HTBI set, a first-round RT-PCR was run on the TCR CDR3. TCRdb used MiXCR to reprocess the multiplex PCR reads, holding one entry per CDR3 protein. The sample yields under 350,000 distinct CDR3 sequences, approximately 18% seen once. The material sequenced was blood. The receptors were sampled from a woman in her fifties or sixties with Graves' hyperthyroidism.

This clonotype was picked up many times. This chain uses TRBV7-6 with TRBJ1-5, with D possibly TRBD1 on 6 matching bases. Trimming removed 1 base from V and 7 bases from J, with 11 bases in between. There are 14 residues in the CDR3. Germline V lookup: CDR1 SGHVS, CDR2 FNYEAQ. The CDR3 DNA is TGTGCCAGCAGCTTAGTTTCAGGGGAACAGCCCCAGCATTTT. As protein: CASSLVSGEQPQHF. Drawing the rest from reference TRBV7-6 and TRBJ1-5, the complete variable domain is GAGVSQSPRYKVTKRGQDVALRCDPISGHVSLYWYRQALGQGPEFLTYFNYEAQQDKSGLPNDRFSAERPEGSISTLTIQRTEQRDSAMYRCASSLVSGEQPQHFGDGTRLSIL.

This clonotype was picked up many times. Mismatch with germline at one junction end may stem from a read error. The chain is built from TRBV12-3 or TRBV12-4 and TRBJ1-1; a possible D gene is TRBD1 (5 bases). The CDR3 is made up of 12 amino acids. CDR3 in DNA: TGTGCCAGCAGTTTACAGGGAACTGATGCTTTCTTT. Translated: CASSLQGTDAFF.

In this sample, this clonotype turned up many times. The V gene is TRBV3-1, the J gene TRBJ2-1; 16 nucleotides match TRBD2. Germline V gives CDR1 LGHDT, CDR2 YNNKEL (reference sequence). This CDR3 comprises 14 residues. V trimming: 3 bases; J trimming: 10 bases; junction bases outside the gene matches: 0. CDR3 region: CASSQGLAGGEQFF. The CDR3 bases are TGTGCCAGCAGCCAGGGACTAGCGGGAGGGGAGCAGTTCTTC.

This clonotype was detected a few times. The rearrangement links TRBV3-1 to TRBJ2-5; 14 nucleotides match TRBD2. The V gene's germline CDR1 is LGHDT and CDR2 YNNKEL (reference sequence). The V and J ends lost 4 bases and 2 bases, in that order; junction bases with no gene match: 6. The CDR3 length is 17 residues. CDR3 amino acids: CASSLGTSGGAQETQYF. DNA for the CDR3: TGTGCCAGCAGCCTCGGGACTAGCGGGGGAGCTCAAGAGACCCAGTACTTC.

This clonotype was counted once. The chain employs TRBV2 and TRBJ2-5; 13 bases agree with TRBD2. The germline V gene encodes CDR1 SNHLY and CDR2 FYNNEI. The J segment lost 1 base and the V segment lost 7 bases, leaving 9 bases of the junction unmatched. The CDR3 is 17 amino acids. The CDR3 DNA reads TGTGCCAGCACTGGGACTAGCGGGATTGGTGGCCAAGAGACCCAGTACTTC. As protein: CASTGTSGIGGQETQYF.

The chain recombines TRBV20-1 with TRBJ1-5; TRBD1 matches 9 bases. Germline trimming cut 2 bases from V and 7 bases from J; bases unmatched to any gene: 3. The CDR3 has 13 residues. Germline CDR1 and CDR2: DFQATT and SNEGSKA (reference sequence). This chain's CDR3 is CSARRDREQPQHF. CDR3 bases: TGCAGTGCTAGACGGGACAGGGAACAGCCCCAGCATTTT.

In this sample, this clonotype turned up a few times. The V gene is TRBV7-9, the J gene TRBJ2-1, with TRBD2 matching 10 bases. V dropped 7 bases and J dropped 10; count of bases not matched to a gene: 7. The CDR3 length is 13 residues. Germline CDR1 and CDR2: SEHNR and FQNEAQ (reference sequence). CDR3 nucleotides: TGTGCCAGCACGCTAGCGGGAGTTGGGGAGCAGTTCTTC. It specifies CASTLAGVGEQFF.

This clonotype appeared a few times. This chain's CDR3 is CASSSWGSDTQYF. The CDR3 nucleotides read TGTGCCAGCAGCTCGTGGGGGTCAGATACGCAGTATTTT. The chain is built from TRBV7-8 and TRBJ2-3; D may be TRBD1 or TRBD2 (5 bases each). Germline assignment: CDR1 SGHVS and CDR2 FQNEAQ. The CDR3 sequence is 13 residues long. V shed 4 bases and J shed 4 bases, with 9 bases lying between them.

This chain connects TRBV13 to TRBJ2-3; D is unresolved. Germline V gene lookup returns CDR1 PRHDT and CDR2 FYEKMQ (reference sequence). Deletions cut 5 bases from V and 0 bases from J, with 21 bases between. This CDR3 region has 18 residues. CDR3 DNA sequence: TGTGCCAGCAGCCCCACGGGTTTATTAGGGTCAAGCACAGATACGCAGTATTTT. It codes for CASSPTGLLGSSTDTQYF.

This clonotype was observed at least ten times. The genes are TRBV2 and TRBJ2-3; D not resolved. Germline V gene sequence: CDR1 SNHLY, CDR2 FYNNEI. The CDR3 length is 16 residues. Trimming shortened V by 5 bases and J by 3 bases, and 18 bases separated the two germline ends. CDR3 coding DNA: TGTGCCAGCAGTCCCGTTAGGGTGCTACAGACAGATACGCAGTATTTT. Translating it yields CASSPVRVLQTDTQYF.

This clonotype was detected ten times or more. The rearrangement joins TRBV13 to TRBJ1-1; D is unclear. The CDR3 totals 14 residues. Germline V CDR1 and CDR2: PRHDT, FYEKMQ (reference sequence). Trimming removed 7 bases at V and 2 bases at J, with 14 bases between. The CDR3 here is CASNREELNTEAFF. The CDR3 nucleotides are TGTGCCAGCAACCGAGAGGAACTCAACACTGAAGCTTTCTTT.

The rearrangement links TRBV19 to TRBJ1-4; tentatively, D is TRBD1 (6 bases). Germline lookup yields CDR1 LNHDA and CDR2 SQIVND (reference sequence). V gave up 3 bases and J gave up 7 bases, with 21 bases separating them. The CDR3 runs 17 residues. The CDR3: CASSMEDYGTSSEKLFF. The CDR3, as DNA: TGTGCCAGTAGTATGGAAGATTACGGGACATCTTCTGAAAAACTGTTTTTT.

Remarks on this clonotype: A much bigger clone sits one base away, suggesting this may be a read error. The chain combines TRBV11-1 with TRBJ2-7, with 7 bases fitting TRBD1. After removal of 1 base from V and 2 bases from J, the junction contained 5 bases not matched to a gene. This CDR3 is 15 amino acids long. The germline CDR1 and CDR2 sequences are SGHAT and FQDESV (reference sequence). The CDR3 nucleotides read TGTGCCAGCAGCTTAGGACAGGGAACAACCTACGAGCAGTACTTC. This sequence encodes CASSLGQGTTYEQYF.

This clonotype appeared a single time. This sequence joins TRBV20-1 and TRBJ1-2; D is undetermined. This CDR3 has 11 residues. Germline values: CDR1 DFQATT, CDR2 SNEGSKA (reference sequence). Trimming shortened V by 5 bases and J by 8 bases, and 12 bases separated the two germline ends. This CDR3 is CSAEALRGYTF. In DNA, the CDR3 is TGCAGTGCTGAGGCCCTCCGGGGCTACACCTTC.

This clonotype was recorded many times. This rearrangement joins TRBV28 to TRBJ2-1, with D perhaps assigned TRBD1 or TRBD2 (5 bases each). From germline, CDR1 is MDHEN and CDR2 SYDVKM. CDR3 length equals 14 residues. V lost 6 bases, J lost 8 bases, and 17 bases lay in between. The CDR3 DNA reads TGTGCCAGCAGAACTCGAGGGGAATATGATGAGCAGTTCTTC. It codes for CASRTRGEYDEQFF.

CDR3 loop: CASSLGQGKYGYTF. CDR3 sequence (DNA): TGTGCCAGCAGTTTAGGACAGGGAAAATATGGCTACACCTTC. The V gene is TRBV6-1, the J gene TRBJ1-2; 8 bases match TRBD1. The CDR3 is 14 amino acids. CDR1 is MNHNS, CDR2 SASEGT, per germline. With 5 bases clipped from V and 5 bases from J, the junction kept 7 bases outside the gene matches.

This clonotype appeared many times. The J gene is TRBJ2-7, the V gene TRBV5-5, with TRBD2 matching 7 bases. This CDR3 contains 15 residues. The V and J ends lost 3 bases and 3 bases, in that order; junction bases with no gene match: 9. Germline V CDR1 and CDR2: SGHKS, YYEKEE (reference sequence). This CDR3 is CASSSLTSRNYEQYF. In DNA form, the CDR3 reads TGTGCCAGCAGCTCACTGACTAGCAGAAACTACGAGCAGTACTTC.

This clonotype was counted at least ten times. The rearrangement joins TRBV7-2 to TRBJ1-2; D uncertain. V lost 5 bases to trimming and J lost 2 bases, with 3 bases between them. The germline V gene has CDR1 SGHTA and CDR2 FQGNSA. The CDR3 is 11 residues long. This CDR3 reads CASSRNYGYTF. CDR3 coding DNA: TGTGCCAGCAGCCGAAACTATGGCTACACCTTC.

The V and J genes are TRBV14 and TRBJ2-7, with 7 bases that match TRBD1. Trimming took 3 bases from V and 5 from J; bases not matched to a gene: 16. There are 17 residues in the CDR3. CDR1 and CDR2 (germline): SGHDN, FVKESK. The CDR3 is CASSHTPYRDSIHEQYF. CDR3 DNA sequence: TGTGCCAGCAGCCATACACCGTACCGGGACAGCATCCACGAGCAGTACTTC.

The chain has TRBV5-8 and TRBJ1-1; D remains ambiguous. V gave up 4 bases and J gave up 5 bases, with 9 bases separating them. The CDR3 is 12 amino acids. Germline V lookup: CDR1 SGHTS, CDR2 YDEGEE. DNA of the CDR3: TGTGCCAGCAGCCCCAGGAGTACTGAAGCTTTCTTT. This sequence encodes CASSPRSTEAFF.

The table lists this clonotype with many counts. The CDR3 DNA reads as TGTGCCAGCAGCTTAGATGTTAGGGGGGGCTCCCGAACTGAAGCTTTCTTT. Its translation is CASSLDVRGGSRTEAFF. The gene calls are TRBV11-2 and TRBJ1-1, with TRBD1 as a possible D gene (6 bases). Germline V gene lookup returns CDR1 SGHAT and CDR2 FQNNGV. V dropped 0 bases and J dropped 5 bases, with 19 bases sitting between them. This CDR3 comprises 17 residues.

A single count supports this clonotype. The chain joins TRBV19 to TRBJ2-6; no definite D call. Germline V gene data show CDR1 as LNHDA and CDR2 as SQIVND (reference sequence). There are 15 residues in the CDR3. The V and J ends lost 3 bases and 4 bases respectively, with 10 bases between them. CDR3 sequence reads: CASSITVRGANVLTF. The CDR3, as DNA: TGTGCCAGTAGTATCACGGTGCGAGGGGCCAACGTCCTGACTTTC.

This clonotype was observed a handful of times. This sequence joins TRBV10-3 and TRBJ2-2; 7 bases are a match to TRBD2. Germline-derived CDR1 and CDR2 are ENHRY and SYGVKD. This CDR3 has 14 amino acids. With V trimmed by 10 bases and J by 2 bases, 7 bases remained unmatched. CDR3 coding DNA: TGTGCCACCGGGGGGACGGCAAACACCGGGGAGCTGTTTTTT. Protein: CATGGTANTGELFF.

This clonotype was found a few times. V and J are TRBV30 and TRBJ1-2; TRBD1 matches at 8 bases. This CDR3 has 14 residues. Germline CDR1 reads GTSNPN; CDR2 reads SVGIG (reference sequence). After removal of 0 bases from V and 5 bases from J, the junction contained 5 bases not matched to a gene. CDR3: CAWSVDRGGYGYTF. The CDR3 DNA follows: TGTGCCTGGAGTGTTGACAGGGGAGGATATGGCTACACCTTC.

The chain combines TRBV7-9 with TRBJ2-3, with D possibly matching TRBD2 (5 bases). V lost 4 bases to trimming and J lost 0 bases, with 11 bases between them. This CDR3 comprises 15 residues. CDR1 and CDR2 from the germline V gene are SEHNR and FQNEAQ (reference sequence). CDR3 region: CASSSSSTSTDTQYF. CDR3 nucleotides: TGTGCCAGCAGCTCCTCTAGCACTAGCACAGATACGCAGTATTTT. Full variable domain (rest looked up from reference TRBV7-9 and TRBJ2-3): DTGVSQNPRHKITKRGQNVTFRCDPISEHNRLYWYRQTLGQGPEFLTYFQNEAQLEKSRLLSDRFSAERPKGSFSTLEIQRTEQGDSAMYLCASSSSSTSTDTQYFGPGTRLTVL.

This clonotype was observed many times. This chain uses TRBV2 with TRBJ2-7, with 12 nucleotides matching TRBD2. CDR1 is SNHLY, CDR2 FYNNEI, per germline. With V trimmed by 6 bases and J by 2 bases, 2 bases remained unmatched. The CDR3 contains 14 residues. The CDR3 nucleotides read TGTGCCAGCAGGTGGACTAGCGGGGCCTACGAGCAGTACTTC. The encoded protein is CASRWTSGAYEQYF.

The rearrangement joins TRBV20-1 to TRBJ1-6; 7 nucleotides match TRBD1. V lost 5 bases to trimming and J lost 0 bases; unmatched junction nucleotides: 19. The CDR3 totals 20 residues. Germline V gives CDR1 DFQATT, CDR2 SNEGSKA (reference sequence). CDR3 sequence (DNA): TGCAGTGCTTTAGAGTTAGGACAGGCGATATTTAGCTCCTATAATTCACCCCTCCACTTT. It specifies CSALELGQAIFSSYNSPLHF.

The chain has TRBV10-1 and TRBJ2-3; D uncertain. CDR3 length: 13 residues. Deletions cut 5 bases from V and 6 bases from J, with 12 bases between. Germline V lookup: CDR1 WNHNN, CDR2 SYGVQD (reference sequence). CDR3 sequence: CASSKAVSDTQYF. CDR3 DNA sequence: TGCGCCAGCAGTAAAGCCGTCTCGGATACGCAGTATTTT.

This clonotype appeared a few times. Here the CDR3 DNA reads TGCAGTGCTAGAGATCGGGGCGGGGGGAGAACCGGGGAGCTGTTTTTT. It encodes CSARDRGGGRTGELFF. This sequence joins TRBV20-1 and TRBJ2-2, with 8 bases lining up with TRBD2. V shed 0 bases, J shed 5 bases, and the junction held 8 bases outside the gene matches. Germline CDR1 and CDR2: DFQATT and SNEGSKA (reference sequence). The CDR3 contains 16 residues.